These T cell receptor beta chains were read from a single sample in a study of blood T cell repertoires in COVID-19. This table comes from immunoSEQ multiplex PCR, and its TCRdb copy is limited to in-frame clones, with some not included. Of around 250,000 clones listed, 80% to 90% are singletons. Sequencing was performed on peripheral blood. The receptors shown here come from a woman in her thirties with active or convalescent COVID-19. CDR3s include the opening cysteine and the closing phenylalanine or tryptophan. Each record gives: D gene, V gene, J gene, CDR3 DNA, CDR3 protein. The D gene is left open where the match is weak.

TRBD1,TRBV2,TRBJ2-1,TGTGCCAGCAGGAGACAGGGCCCCTACAATGAGCAGTTCTTC,CASRRQGPYNEQFF
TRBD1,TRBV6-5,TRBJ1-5,TGTGCCAGCAGCGGGACAGAATTTAGCAATCAGCCCCAGCATTTT,CASSGTEFSNQPQHF
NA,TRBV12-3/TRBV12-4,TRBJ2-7,TGTGCCAGCAGTGCCGGACAGCTCTACGAGCAGTACTTC,CASSAGQLYEQYF
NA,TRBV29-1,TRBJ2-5,TGCAGCGTTGAAGAAAGGGAGGTCCGGGAAGAGACCCAGTACTTC,CSVEEREVREETQYF
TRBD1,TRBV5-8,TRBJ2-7,TGTGCCAGCAGTCTACAGGGGTGGGGCTACGAGCAGTACTTC,CASSLQGWGYEQYF
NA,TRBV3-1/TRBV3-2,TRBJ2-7,TGTGCCAGCAGCCAAGGACACTACGAGCAGTACTTC,CASSQGHYEQYF
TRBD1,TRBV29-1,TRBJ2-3,TGCAGCGTTGTAGGGACAGGGGCCGATACGCAGTATTTT,CSVVGTGADTQYF
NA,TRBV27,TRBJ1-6,TGTGCCCTTAGGAGCTCCTATAATTCACCCCTCCACTTT,CALRSSYNSPLHF
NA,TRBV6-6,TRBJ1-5,TGTGCCAGCAGTTACTCGTCTTCCAGGGGCTATCAGCCCCAGCATTTT,CASSYSSSRGYQPQHF
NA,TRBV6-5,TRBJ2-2,TGTGCCAGCAGTTATTCAGGGGCCTTCACCGGGGAGCTGTTTTTT,CASSYSGAFTGELFF
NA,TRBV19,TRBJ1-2,TGTGCCAGTAGTCAGGGCCGGGCCTATGGCTACACCTTC,CASSQGRAYGYTF
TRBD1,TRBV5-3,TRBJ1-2,TGTGCCAGAAGTTTTTACAGGGGCCCCTATGGCTACACCTTC,CARSFYRGPYGYTF
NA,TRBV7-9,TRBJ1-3,TGTGCCAGCAGCCAGCGGGACCCCCAAATCTCTGGAAACACCATATATTTT,CASSQRDPQISGNTIYF